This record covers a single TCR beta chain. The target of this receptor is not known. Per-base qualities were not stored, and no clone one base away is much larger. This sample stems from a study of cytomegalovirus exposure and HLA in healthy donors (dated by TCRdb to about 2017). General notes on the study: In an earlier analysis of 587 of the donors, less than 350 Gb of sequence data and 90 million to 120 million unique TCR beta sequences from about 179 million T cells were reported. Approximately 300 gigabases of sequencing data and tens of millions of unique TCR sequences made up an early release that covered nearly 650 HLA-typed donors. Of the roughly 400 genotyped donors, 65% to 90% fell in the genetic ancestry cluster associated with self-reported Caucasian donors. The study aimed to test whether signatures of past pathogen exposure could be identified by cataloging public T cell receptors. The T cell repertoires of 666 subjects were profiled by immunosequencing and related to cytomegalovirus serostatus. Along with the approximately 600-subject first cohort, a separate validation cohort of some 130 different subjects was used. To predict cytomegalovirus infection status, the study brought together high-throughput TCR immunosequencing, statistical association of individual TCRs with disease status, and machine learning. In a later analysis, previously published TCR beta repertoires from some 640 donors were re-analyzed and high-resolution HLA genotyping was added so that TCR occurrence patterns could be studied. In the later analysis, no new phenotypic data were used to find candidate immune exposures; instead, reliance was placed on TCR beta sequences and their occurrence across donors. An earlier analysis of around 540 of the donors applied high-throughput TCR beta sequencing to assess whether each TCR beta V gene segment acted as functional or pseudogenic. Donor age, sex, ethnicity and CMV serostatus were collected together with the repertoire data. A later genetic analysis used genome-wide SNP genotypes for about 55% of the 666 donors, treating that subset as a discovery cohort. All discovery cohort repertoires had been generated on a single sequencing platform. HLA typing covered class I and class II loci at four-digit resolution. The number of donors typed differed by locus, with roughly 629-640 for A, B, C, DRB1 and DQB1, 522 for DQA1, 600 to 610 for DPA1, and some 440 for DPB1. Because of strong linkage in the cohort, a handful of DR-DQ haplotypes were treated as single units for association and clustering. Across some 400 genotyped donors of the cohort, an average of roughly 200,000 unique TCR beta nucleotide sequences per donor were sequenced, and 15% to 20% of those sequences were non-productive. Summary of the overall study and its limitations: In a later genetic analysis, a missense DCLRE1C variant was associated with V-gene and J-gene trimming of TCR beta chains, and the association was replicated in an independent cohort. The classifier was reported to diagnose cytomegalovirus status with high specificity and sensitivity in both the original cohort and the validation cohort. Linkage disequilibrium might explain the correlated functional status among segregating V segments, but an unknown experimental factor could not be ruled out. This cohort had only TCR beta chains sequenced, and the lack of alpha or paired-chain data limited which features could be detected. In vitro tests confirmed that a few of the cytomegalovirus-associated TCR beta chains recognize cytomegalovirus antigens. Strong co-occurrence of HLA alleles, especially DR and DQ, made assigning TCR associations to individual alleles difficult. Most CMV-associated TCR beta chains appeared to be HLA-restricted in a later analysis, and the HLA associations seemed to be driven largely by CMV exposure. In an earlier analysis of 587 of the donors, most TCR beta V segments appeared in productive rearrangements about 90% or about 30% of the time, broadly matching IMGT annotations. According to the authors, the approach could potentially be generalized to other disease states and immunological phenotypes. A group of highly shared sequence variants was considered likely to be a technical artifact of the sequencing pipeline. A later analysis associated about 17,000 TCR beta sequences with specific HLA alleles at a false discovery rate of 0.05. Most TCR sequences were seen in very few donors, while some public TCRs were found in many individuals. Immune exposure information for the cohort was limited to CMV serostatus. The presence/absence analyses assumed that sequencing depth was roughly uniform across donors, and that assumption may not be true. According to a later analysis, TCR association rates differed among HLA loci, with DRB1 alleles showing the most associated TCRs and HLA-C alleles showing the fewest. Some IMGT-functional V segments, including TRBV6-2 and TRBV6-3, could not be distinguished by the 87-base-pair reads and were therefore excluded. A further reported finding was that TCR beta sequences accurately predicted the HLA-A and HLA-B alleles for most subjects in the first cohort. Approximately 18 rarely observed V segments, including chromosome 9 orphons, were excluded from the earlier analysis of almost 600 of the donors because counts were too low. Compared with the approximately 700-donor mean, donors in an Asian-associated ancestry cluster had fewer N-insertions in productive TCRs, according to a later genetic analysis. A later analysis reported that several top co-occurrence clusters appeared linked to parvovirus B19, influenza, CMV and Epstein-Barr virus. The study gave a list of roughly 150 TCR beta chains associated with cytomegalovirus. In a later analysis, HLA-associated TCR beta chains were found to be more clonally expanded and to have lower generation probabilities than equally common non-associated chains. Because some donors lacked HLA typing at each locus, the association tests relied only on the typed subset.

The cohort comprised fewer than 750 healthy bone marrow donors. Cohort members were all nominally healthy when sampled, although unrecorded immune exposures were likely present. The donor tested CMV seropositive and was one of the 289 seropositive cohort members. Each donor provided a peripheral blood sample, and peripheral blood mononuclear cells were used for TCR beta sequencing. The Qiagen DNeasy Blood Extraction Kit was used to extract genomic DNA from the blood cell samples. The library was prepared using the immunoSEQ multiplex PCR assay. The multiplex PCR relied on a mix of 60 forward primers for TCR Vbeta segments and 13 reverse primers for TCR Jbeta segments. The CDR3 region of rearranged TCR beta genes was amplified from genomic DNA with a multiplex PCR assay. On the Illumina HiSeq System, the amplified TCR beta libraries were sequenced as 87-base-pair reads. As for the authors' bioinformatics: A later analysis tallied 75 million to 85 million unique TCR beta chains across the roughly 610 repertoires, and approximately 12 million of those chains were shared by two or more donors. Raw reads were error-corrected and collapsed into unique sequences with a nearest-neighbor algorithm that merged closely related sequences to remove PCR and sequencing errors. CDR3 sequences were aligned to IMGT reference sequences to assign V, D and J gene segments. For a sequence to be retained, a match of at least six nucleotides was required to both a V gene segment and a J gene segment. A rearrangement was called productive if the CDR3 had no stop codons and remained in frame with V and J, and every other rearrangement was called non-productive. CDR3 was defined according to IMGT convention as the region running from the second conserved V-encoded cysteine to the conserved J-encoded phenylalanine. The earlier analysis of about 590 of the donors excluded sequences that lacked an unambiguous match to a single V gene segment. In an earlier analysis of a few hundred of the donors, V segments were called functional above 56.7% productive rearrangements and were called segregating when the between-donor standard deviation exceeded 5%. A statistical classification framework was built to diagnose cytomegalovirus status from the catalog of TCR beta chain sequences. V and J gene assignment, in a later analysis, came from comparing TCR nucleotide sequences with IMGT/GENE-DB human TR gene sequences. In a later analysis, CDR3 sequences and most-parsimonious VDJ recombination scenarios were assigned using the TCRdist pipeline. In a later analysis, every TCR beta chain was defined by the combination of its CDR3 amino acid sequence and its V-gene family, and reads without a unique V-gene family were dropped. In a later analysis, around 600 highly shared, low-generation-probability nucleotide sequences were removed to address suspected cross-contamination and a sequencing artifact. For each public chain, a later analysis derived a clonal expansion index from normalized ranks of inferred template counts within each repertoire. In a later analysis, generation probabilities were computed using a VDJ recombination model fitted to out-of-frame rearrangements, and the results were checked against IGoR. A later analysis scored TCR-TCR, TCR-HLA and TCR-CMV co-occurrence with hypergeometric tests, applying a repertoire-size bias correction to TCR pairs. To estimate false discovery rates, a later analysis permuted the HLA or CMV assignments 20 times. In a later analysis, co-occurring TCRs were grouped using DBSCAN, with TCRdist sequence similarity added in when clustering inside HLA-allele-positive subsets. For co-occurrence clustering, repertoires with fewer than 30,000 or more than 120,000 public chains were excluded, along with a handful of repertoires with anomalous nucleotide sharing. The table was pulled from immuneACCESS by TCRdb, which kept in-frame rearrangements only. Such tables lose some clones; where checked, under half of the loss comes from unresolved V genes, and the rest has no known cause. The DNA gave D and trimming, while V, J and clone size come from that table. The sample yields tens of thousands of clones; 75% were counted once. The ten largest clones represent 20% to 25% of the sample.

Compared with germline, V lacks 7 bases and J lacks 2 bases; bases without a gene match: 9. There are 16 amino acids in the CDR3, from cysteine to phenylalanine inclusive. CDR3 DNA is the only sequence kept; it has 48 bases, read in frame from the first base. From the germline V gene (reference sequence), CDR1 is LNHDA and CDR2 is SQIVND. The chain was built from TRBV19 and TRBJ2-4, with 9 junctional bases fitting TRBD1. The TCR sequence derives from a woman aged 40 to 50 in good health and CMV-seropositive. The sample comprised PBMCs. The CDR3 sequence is CASNTPGQGTKNIQYF. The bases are TGTGCCAGTAATACTCCGGGACAGGGAACCAAAAACATTCAGTACTTC.